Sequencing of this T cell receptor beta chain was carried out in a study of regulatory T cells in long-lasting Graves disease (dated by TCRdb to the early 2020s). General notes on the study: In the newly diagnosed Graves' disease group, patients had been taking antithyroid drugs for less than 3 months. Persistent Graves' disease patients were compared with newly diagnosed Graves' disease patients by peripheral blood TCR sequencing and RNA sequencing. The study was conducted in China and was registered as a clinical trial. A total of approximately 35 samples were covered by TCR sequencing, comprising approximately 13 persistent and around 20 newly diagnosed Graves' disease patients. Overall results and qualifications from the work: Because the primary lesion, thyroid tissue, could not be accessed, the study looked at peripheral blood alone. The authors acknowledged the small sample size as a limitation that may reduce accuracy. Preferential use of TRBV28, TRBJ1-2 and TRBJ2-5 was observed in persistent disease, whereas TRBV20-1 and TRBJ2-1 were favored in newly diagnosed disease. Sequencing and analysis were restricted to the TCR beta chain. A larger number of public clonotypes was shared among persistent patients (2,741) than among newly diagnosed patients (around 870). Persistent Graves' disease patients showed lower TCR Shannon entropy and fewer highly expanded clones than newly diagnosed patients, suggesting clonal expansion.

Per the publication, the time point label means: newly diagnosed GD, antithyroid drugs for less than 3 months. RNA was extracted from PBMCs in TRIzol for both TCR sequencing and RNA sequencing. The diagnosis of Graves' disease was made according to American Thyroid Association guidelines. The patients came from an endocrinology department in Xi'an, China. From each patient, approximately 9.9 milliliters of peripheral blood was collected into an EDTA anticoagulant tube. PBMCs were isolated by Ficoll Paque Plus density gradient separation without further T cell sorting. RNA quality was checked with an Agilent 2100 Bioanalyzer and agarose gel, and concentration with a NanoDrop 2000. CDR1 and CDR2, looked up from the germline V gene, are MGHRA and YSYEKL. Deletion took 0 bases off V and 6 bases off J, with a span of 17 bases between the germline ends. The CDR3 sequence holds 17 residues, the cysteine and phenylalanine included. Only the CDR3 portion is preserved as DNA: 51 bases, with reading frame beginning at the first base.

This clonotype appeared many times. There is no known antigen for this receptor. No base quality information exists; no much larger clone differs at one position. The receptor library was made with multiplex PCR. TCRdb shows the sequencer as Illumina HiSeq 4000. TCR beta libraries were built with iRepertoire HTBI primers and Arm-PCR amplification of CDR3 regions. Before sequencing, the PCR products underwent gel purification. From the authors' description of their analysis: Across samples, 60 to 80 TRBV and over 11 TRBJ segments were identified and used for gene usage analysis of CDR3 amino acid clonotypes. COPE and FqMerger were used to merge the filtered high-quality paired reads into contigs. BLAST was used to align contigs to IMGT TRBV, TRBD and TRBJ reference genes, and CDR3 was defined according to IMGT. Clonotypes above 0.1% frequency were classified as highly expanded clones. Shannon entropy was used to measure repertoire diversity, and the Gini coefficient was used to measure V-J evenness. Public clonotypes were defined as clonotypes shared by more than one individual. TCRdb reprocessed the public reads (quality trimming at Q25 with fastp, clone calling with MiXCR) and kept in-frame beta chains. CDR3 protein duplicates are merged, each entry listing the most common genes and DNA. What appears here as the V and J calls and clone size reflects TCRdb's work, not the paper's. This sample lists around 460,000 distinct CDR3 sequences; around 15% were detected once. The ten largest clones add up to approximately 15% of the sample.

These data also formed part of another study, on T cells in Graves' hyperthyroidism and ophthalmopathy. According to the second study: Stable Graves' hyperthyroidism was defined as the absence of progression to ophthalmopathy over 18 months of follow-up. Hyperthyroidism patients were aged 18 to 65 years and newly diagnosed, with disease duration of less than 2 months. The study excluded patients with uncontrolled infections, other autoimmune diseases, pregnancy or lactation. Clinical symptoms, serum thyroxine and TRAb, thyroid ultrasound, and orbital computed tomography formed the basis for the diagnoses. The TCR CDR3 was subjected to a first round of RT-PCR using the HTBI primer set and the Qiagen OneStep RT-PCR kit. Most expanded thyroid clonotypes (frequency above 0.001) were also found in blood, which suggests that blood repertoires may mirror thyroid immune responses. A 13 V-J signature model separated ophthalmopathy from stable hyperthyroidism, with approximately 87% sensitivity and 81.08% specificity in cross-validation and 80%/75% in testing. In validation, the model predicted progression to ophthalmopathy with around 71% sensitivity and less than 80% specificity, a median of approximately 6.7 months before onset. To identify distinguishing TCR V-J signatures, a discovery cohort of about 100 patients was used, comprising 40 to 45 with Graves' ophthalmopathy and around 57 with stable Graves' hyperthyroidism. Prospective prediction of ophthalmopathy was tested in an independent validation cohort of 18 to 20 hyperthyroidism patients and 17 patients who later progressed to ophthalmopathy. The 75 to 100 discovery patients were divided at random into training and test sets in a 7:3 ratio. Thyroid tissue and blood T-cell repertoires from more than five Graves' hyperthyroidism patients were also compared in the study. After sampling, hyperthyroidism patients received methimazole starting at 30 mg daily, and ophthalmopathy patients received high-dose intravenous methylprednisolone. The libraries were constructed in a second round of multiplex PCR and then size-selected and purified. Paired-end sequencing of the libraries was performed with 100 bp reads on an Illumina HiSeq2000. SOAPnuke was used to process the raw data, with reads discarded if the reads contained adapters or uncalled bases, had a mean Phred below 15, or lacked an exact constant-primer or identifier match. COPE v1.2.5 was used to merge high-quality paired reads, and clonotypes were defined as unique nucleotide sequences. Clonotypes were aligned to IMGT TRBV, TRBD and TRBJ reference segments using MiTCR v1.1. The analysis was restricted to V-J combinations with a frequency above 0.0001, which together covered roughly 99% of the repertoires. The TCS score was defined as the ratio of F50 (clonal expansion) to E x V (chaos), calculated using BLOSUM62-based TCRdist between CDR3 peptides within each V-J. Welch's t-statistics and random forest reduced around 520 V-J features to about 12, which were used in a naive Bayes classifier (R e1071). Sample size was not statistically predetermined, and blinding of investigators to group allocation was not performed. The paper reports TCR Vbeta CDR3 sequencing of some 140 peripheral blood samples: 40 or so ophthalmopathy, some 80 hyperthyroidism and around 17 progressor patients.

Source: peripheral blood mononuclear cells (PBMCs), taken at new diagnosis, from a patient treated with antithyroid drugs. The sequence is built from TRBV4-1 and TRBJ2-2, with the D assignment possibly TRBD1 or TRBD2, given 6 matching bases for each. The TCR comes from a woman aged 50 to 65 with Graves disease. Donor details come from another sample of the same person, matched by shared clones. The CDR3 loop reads CASSQEPGAVSSGELFF. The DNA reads TGCGCCAGCAGCCAAGAGCCGGGGGCGGTTTCGTCCGGGGAGCTGTTTTTT.